The rows below give T cell receptor beta chains drawn from one sample of a study of T cell repertoires in cytomegalovirus infection. TCRdb processed the reads anew with MiXCR; each CDR3 protein has one entry. The table includes approximately 180,000 distinct CDR3 sequences, around 20% detected once. Sequencing input: PBMCs. The receptors here all came from a human donor in good health (CMV status not recorded). Some clones in this sample may be carry-over from other donors' samples. The CDR3 runs from the conserved cysteine through the conserved F or W. Expanded clones are given a class, and other clones once, few, many or no size at all.

V: TRBV5-8
size: -
length: 16
J: TRBJ2-3
CDR3: CASSLGRGGHTDTQYF

V: TRBV7-9
size: -
length: 14
J: TRBJ2-7
CDR3: CASSRPATTYEQYF

V: TRBV5-4
size: many
length: 15
J: TRBJ2-2
CDR3: CASSLVQGRTGELFF

V: TRBV12-3/TRBV12-4
size: -
length: 13
J: TRBJ2-5
CDR3: CASSNSVGKTQYF

V: TRBV4-3
size: few
length: 16
J: TRBJ2-5
CDR3: CASSQKSGTGGETQYF

V: TRBV29-1
size: few
length: 14
J: TRBJ2-7
CDR3: CSVPTPGQDYEQYF

V: TRBV7-2
size: many
length: 15
J: TRBJ1-1
CDR3: CASSHSTLSGPEAFF

V: TRBV7-2
size: many
length: 15
J: TRBJ2-7
CDR3: CASSPPAGASYEQYF

V: TRBV2
size: many
length: 16
J: TRBJ2-1
CDR3: CASSDPTGVSYNEQFF

V: TRBV25-1
size: -
length: 16
J: TRBJ1-6
CDR3: CASSDKGAVSLTPLHF

V: TRBV6-6
size: -
length: 14
J: TRBJ2-7
CDR3: CASSPRSVGYEQYF

V: TRBV6-1
size: once
length: 14
J: TRBJ2-1
CDR3: CASSEITAYNEQFF

V: TRBV7-9
size: -
length: 14
J: TRBJ2-5
CDR3: CASSHPGGAETQYF

V: TRBV12-3/TRBV12-4
size: -
length: 14
J: TRBJ1-6
CDR3: CASRTGALNSPLHF